One sample yielded the 9 T cell receptor beta chains listed below, sequenced in a study of blood T cell repertoires in COVID-19. The assay was immunoSEQ multiplex PCR, and TCRdb's table has in-frame clones only and misses some. This table has around 30,000 clones, approximately 93% appearing once. The sample was peripheral blood. Receptors were obtained from a man aged 55-75 years with acute or convalescent COVID-19.

The chain has TRBV12-5 and TRBJ2-3; a weak D match, TRBD2 (5 bases). CDR3 length: 13 amino acids. Germline V gives CDR1 LGHNT, CDR2 FRNRAP. V was clipped by 3 bases and J by 4 bases, with 8 bases between them. The CDR3 DNA reads TGTGCTAGTGGTTTACCGGAGGCAGATACGCAGTATTTT. Translation gives CASGLPEADTQYF.

This chain joins TRBV5-5 and TRBJ2-1; perhaps TRBD2 as D (5 bases). Germline V gene data show CDR1 as SGHKS and CDR2 as YYEKEE (reference sequence). This CDR3 is built from 11 residues. Trimming cost V 5 bases and J 15 bases, with 15 bases left between them. The chain's CDR3 is CASSPSGSLFF. Written as DNA, the CDR3 is TGTGCCAGCAGTCCGTCGGGGAGTTTGTTCTTC.

This clone was seen a few times. This chain links TRBV28 with TRBJ2-1; TRBD2 aligns across 9 bases. The CDR3 extends over 16 amino acids. J gave up 0 bases and V 6 bases, and 6 bases lay outside the gene matches. Looked up from germline, CDR1 is MDHEN and CDR2 is SYDVKM. CDR3 bases: TGTGCCAGCAGCCCCCGAGCGGGAGGCTCCTACAATGAGCAGTTCTTC. This codes for CASSPRAGGSYNEQFF.

The V and J genes are TRBV5-1 and TRBJ2-1; TRBD2 aligns across 9 bases. Germline trimming cut 3 bases from V and 4 bases from J; bases unmatched to any gene: 14. Germline lookup yields CDR1 SGHRS and CDR2 YFSETQ. CDR3 size: 18 residues. The CDR3 reads CASSSTPTTSGPYNEQFF. CDR3 sequence (DNA): TGCGCCAGCAGCTCGACCCCTACGACTAGCGGCCCTTACAATGAGCAGTTCTTC. The full variable domain, in which reference TRBV5-1 and TRBJ2-1 provide the parts outside the CDR3, is KAGVTQTPRYLIKTRGQQVTLSCSPISGHRSVSWYQQTPGQGLQFLFEYFSETQRNKGNFPGRFSGRQFSNSRSEMNVSTLELGDSALYLCASSSTPTTSGPYNEQFFGPGTRLTVL.

The V call is TRBV7-9, the J call TRBJ1-1; D unclear. The germline V and J ends were trimmed by 4 bases and 0 bases, with 18 bases remaining between them. The CDR3 consists of 17 residues. CDR1 is SEHNR and CDR2 is FQNEAQ in the germline V gene (reference sequence). The CDR3 reads CASSSPRLLRMNTEAFF. DNA for the CDR3: TGTGCCAGCAGCTCACCACGACTACTACGGATGAACACTGAAGCTTTCTTT.

J is TRBJ2-7 and V is TRBV9, with a tentative D call TRBD2 (6 bases). The CDR3 consists of 15 residues. Trimming pared 4 bases from V and 1 base from J, leaving 15 bases between. CDR1 is SGDLS, CDR2 YYNGEE, per germline. CDR3 sequence: CASSSTGTDSYEQYF. CDR3 sequence (DNA): TGTGCCAGCAGCTCAACCGGGACTGATTCCTACGAGCAGTACTTC.

The chain is built from TRBV6-2 or TRBV6-3 and TRBJ2-3; tentatively, D is TRBD1 (6 bases). V dropped 6 bases and J dropped 9 bases, with 16 bases sitting between them. Looked up from germline, CDR1 is MNHEY and CDR2 is SVGEGT. The CDR3 spans 13 residues. CDR3 sequence: CASSNGQFGTQYF. CDR3 DNA: TGTGCCAGCAGCAACGGACAGTTTGGGACGCAGTATTTT.

The chain uses TRBV11-3 and TRBJ1-2, with TRBD1 as a possible D gene (6 bases). The germline CDR1 and CDR2 sequences are SGHNT and YENEEA. The CDR3 spans 16 residues. Trimming left V 0 bases short and J 2 bases short, with 13 bases between. For the CDR3, the DNA is TGTGCCAGCAGCTTAGAAGGCAGGGGAGCGAACTATGGCTACACCTTC. Residues: CASSLEGRGANYGYTF.

The V and J genes are TRBV5-1 and TRBJ2-5; D is unclear. The germline V gene has CDR1 SGHRS and CDR2 YFSETQ. The ends were cut back, 4 bases at V and 1 base at J, with 11 bases in the middle. This CDR3 is built from 14 residues. CDR3 loop: CASSNPVIQETQYF. CDR3 in DNA: TGCGCCAGCAGCAATCCGGTCATCCAAGAGACCCAGTACTTC. The complete variable domain, with remaining parts taken from reference TRBV5-1 and TRBJ2-5, reads KAGVTQTPRYLIKTRGQQVTLSCSPISGHRSVSWYQQTPGQGLQFLFEYFSETQRNKGNFPGRFSGRQFSNSRSEMNVSTLELGDSALYLCASSNPVIQETQYFGPGTRLLVL.